These T cell receptor beta chains were read from a single sample in a study of CD8+ T cells in alopecia areata. Using immunoSEQ multiplex PCR, the repertoire was profiled, and TCRdb retains in-frame clones only, with some absent. The table shows about 210,000 clones, with less than 75% occurring only once. The sample was CD4+ T cells sorted from blood, taken at week 4, from a patient treated with tofacitinib. These receptors were collected from a human donor with alopecia areata. Each CDR3 is given with its conserved first and last residue. Each record gives: D gene, J gene, V gene, clone size, CDR3 protein, CDR3 DNA. The D gene is left open where the match is weak. Some rows have no size entry. The others give once, few or many, or a class for an expanded clone.

d_gene: TRBD1; j_gene: TRBJ2-7; v_gene: TRBV4-3; abundance: .; CDR3aa: CASSRGGQGGHEQYF; CDR3nt: TGCGCCAGCAGCCGGGGGGGACAGGGTGGCCACGAGCAGTACTTC
d_gene: .; j_gene: TRBJ2-1; v_gene: TRBV5-1; abundance: few; CDR3aa: CASSLAEGGIYNEQFF; CDR3nt: TGCGCCAGCAGCTTGGCGGAGGGGGGGATCTACAATGAGCAGTTCTTC
d_gene: .; j_gene: TRBJ1-1; v_gene: TRBV30; abundance: .; CDR3aa: CAWSQTPGPQAFF; CDR3nt: TGTGCCTGGAGTCAGACACCGGGACCGCAAGCTTTCTTT
d_gene: .; j_gene: TRBJ1-1; v_gene: TRBV30; abundance: .; CDR3aa: CAWSSGNTEAFF; CDR3nt: TGTGCCTGGAGTTCTGGGAACACTGAAGCTTTCTTT
d_gene: TRBD2; j_gene: TRBJ2-1; v_gene: TRBV5-1; abundance: few; CDR3aa: CASSSGLASYNEQFF; CDR3nt: TGCGCCAGCAGCTCGGGACTAGCAAGCTACAATGAGCAGTTCTTC
d_gene: .; j_gene: TRBJ1-6; v_gene: TRBV14; abundance: .; CDR3aa: CASSLAGTAQNSPLHF; CDR3nt: TGTGCCAGCAGCCTCGCCGGGACGGCTCAAAATTCACCCCTCCACTTT
d_gene: .; j_gene: TRBJ1-6; v_gene: TRBV7-9; abundance: few; CDR3aa: CASSQPTSRYNSPLHF; CDR3nt: TGTGCCAGCAGCCAACCAACCTCCCGCTATAATTCACCCCTCCACTTT
d_gene: TRBD2; j_gene: TRBJ2-7; v_gene: TRBV7-9; abundance: .; CDR3aa: CASSERLAGAYEQYF; CDR3nt: TGTGCCAGCAGCGAACGACTAGCGGGGGCCTACGAGCAGTACTTC
d_gene: .; j_gene: TRBJ1-1; v_gene: TRBV4-2; abundance: .; CDR3aa: CASSRARGDTEAFF; CDR3nt: TGTGCCAGCAGCCGGGCCCGAGGGGACACTGAAGCTTTCTTT
d_gene: .; j_gene: TRBJ2-5; v_gene: TRBV29-1; abundance: once; CDR3aa: CSVERLGKETQYF; CDR3nt: TGCAGCGTTGAACGTTTGGGTAAAGAGACCCAGTACTTC
d_gene: .; j_gene: TRBJ1-4; v_gene: TRBV15; abundance: .; CDR3aa: CATSRDRGTDGKLFF; CDR3nt: TGTGCCACCAGCAGAGACAGGGGTACAGACGGAAAACTGTTTTTT
d_gene: .; j_gene: TRBJ1-2; v_gene: TRBV6-6; abundance: .; CDR3aa: CASIRGGEGYTF; CDR3nt: TGTGCCAGCATCCGTGGGGGAGAGGGCTACACCTTC
d_gene: TRBD1; j_gene: TRBJ2-3; v_gene: TRBV5-1; abundance: .; CDR3aa: CASSLDRGERDTQYF; CDR3nt: TGCGCCAGCAGCTTGGACAGGGGAGAGAGGGATACGCAGTATTTT
d_gene: .; j_gene: TRBJ1-5; v_gene: TRBV2; abundance: .; CDR3aa: CASSDGGEWQPQHF; CDR3nt: TGTGCCAGCAGTGATGGGGGTGAGTGGCAGCCCCAGCATTTT
d_gene: .; j_gene: TRBJ1-1; v_gene: TRBV5-1; abundance: .; CDR3aa: CAGRDTVDTEAFF; CDR3nt: TGCGCCGGTCGGGACACGGTTGACACTGAAGCTTTCTTT
d_gene: .; j_gene: TRBJ2-7; v_gene: TRBV29-1; abundance: .; CDR3aa: CSVAADAYEQYF; CDR3nt: TGCAGCGTTGCAGCGGACGCCTACGAGCAGTACTTC
d_gene: TRBD1; j_gene: TRBJ1-2; v_gene: TRBV15; abundance: .; CDR3aa: CATSRDRLSVDGYTF; CDR3nt: TGTGCCACCAGCCGGGACAGATTAAGCGTCGATGGCTACACCTTC
d_gene: TRBD2; j_gene: TRBJ2-3; v_gene: TRBV11-3; abundance: .; CDR3aa: CASSLEGGSGASTDTQYF; CDR3nt: TGTGCCAGCAGCTTAGAGGGCGGTAGCGGGGCCTCCACAGATACGCAGTATTTT
d_gene: TRBD1; j_gene: TRBJ2-7; v_gene: TRBV19; abundance: .; CDR3aa: CASRATGESYEQYF; CDR3nt: TGTGCCAGTAGAGCGACAGGGGAATCTTACGAGCAGTACTTC
d_gene: .; j_gene: TRBJ2-3; v_gene: TRBV9; abundance: few; CDR3aa: CASSVGQPSTDTQYF; CDR3nt: TGTGCCAGCAGCGTAGGGCAGCCTAGCACAGATACGCAGTATTTT
d_gene: .; j_gene: TRBJ1-1; v_gene: TRBV27; abundance: .; CDR3aa: CASSFSGRGAEAFF; CDR3nt: TGTGCCAGCAGTTTCTCGGGGCGCGGCGCTGAAGCTTTCTTT
d_gene: .; j_gene: TRBJ2-6; v_gene: TRBV30; abundance: .; CDR3aa: CAWKVQATSGANVLTF; CDR3nt: TGTGCCTGGAAAGTACAGGCGACCTCTGGGGCCAACGTCCTGACTTTC
d_gene: .; j_gene: TRBJ1-1; v_gene: TRBV4-1; abundance: .; CDR3aa: CASSHDRRNTEAFF; CDR3nt: TGCGCCAGCAGCCACGACAGGAGGAACACTGAAGCTTTCTTT
d_gene: .; j_gene: TRBJ1-5; v_gene: TRBV7-6; abundance: .; CDR3aa: CASSLGVGLGNQPQHF; CDR3nt: TGTGCCAGCAGCTTAGGAGTAGGGCTGGGCAATCAGCCCCAGCATTTT
d_gene: TRBD1; j_gene: TRBJ1-2; v_gene: TRBV29-1; abundance: .; CDR3aa: CSVEGQGSFGGYTF; CDR3nt: TGCAGCGTTGAGGGACAGGGTAGTTTCGGTGGCTACACCTTC
d_gene: .; j_gene: TRBJ1-5; v_gene: TRBV30; abundance: .; CDR3aa: CAWSPDSNQPQHF; CDR3nt: TGTGCCTGGTCGCCGGACAGCAATCAGCCCCAGCATTTT
d_gene: .; j_gene: TRBJ2-5; v_gene: TRBV7-7; abundance: .; CDR3aa: CASSQGFSETQYF; CDR3nt: TGTGCCAGCAGCCAGGGGTTCTCAGAGACCCAGTACTTC
d_gene: TRBD1; j_gene: TRBJ2-2; v_gene: TRBV10-3; abundance: .; CDR3aa: CASMPGQGNTGELFF; CDR3nt: TGTGCCAGCATGCCGGGACAGGGAAACACCGGGGAGCTGTTTTTT
d_gene: .; j_gene: TRBJ2-7; v_gene: TRBV10-3; abundance: .; CDR3aa: CAISDFGGYEQYF; CDR3nt: TGTGCCATCAGTGATTTTGGGGGTTACGAGCAGTACTTC
d_gene: .; j_gene: TRBJ1-1; v_gene: TRBV29-1; abundance: .; CDR3aa: CSGSLGGQTYTSGAFF; CDR3nt: TGCAGCGGGTCCCTGGGGGGGCAGACCTACACCTCTGGGGCTTTCTTT
d_gene: .; j_gene: TRBJ2-7; v_gene: TRBV6-5; abundance: .; CDR3aa: CASNSVGSYEQYF; CDR3nt: TGTGCCAGCAACTCCGTCGGCTCCTACGAGCAGTACTTC
d_gene: TRBD1; j_gene: TRBJ2-7; v_gene: TRBV30; abundance: .; CDR3aa: CAWSAGGLAYEQYF; CDR3nt: TGTGCCTGGAGTGCAGGGGGCCTCGCCTACGAGCAGTACTTC